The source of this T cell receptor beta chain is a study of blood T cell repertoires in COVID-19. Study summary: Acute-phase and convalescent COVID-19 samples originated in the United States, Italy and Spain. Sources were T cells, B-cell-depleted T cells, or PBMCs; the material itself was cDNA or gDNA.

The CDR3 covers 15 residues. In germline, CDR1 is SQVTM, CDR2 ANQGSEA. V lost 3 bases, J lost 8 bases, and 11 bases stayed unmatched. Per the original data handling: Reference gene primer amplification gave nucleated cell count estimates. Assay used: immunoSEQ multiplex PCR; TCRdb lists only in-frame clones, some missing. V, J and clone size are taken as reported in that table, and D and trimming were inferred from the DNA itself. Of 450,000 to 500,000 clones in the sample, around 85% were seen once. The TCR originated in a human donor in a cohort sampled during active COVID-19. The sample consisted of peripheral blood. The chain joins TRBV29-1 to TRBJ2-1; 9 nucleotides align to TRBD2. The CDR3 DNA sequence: TGCAGCGTTGACGGCGGGAGGGGAGGGACCGATGAGCAGTTCTTC. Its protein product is CSVDGGRGGTDEQFF.